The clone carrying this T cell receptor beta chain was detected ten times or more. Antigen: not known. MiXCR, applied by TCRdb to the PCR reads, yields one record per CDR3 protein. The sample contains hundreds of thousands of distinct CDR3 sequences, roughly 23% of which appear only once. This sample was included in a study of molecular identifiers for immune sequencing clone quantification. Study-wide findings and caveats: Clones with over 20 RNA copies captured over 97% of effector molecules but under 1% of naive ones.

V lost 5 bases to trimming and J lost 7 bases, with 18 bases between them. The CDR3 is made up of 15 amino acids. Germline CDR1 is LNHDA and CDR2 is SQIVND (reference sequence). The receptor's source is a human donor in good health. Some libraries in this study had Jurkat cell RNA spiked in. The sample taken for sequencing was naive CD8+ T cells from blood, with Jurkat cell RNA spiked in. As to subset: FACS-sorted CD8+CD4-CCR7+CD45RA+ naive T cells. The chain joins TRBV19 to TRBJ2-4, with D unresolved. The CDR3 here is CASSWVTRTPNIQYF. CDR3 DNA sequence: TGTGCCAGTAGTTGGGTGACCCGGACCCCTAACATTCAGTACTTC.